This T cell receptor beta chain was captured by sequencing in a study of blood T cell repertoires in COVID-19 (dated by TCRdb to 2019 to 2021). Describing the broader study: The collaborator samples originated in the United States, Italy and Spain and spanned the acute and convalescent phases of COVID-19. The prospective study material was composed of cDNA or gDNA derived from T cells, B-cell-depleted T cells, or PBMCs. The dataset comprised deeply sampled blood TCRbeta repertoires from subjects exposed to, actively infected with, or recovered from COVID-19. The repertoires were released in a freely available public database intended as a resource for research on the immune response to SARS-CoV-2. Samples were obtained from the ongoing ImmuneRACE study (first 160 participants) and from some 1,300 subjects provided by 6 global collaborators. The sample metadata nearly always contained a de-identified subject ID, COVID-19 status, age in years and sex. HLA class I and class II types, where available, came from metadata supplied by the sample provider rather than from assay-based typing. What the research found in general, with its limitations: The amount of clinical and demographic metadata varied by source and participant and was provided uncurated.

Participants in the prospective study were enrolled through a virtual design, were aged roughly 18 to 90 years, and lived in approximately 24 United States geographic areas. In the prospective study, participants were assigned to cohorts based on the clinical history participants reported in a screening survey and a study questionnaire. In the prospective study, mobile phlebotomists collected whole blood, serum and a nasopharyngeal or oropharyngeal swab from each participant. Over an approximately 2-month period, participants in the prospective study had the option of providing additional blood draws and questionnaires. Blood samples from the prospective study were shipped frozen or at room temperature prior to DNA extraction. TCRbeta CDR3 regions were amplified from genomic DNA using the immunoSEQ Assay, a bias-controlled multiplex PCR. The source study handled its data this way. The number of nucleated cells in each sample was estimated from the amplification of reference gene primers within the assay. To quantify the absolute abundance of each unique TCRbeta CDR3 rearrangement, sequence reads were collapsed and filtered. Productive Simpson clonality was computed per sample as the square root of Simpson's diversity index over productive rearrangements. Here the immuneACCESS table is served through TCRdb, limited to in-frame sequences with V and J called. Missing clones are a known gap in these copies; in checked studies unresolved V genes cover under half, and the rest lacks a known reason. V and J calls and clone size follow that table, whereas D and trimming were derived from the DNA. In all, the sample holds about 210,000 clones, and 80% to 90% of those were seen once. The ten largest clonotypes hold under 13% of the sample.

The CDR3 sequence holds 15 residues, the cysteine and phenylalanine included. Only the CDR3 part of the read is kept: 45 bases, read in frame from the first base. At the junction V is shortened by 1 base and J by 3 bases; bases outside the gene matches: 0. The germline V gene (reference sequence) supplies CDR1 MNHEY and CDR2 SMNVEV. Concerning this clone itself: What antigen it recognizes has not been identified. The input lacks base qualities; no much larger clone sits a single base away.

Recombination joined TRBV27 with TRBJ2-1; TRBD2 agrees with 10 junctional bases. The origin of this receptor is a man between 18 and 29 years old with acute COVID-19. The sequenced material came from PBMCs or T cells enriched from blood (not recorded which). The CDR3 protein is CASSLLAGGYNEQFF. The nucleotide sequence reads TGTGCCAGCAGTTTATTAGCGGGAGGCTACAATGAGCAGTTCTTC.